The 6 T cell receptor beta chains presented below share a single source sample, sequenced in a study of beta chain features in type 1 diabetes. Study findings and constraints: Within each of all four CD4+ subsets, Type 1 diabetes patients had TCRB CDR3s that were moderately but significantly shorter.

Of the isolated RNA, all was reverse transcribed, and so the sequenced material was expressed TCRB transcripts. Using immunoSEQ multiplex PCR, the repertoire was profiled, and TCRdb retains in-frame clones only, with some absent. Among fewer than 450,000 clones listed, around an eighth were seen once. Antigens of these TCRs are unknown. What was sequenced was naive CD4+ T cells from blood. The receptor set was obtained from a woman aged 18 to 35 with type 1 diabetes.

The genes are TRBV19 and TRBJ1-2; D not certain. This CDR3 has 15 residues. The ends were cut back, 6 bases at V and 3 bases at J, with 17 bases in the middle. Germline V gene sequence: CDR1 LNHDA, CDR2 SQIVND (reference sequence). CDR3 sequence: CASRTGGQSHYGYTF. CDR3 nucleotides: TGTGCCAGTAGGACCGGCGGGCAGAGCCACTATGGCTACACCTTC.

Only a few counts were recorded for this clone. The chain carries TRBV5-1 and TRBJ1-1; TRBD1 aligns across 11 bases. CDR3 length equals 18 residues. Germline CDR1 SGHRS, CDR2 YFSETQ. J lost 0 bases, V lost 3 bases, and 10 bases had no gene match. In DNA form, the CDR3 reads TGCGCCAGCAGCTCAACAGCATTGGGACAGGGGGTGAACACTGAAGCTTTCTTT. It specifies CASSSTALGQGVNTEAFF.

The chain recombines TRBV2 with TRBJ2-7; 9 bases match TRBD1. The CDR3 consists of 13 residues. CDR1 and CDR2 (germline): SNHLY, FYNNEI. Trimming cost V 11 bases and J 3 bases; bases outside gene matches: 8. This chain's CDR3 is CASSGTGSYEQYV. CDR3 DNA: TGTGCCTCGTCCGGGACAGGGAGCTACGAGCAGTACGTC.

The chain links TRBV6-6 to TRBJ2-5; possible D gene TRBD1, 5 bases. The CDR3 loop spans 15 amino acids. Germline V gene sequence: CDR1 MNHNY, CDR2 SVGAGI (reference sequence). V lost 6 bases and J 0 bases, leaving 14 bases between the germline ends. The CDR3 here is CASSSYQTDQETQYF. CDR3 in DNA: TGTGCCAGCAGCTCATACCAGACAGACCAAGAGACCCAGTACTTC.

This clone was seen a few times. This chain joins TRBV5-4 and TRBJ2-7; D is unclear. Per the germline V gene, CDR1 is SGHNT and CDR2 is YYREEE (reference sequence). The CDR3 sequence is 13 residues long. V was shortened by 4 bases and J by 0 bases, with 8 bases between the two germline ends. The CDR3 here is CASSLTVSYEQYF. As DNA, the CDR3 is TGTGCCAGCAGCCTAACGGTCTCCTACGAGCAGTACTTC.

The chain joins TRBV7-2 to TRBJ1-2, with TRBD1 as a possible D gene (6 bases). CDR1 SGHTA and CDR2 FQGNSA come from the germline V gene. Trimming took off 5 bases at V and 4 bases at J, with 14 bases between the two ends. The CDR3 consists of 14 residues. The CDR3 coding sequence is TGTGCCAGCAGCCGGGACGTACAGGGCTATGGCTACACCTTC. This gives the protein CASSRDVQGYGYTF.